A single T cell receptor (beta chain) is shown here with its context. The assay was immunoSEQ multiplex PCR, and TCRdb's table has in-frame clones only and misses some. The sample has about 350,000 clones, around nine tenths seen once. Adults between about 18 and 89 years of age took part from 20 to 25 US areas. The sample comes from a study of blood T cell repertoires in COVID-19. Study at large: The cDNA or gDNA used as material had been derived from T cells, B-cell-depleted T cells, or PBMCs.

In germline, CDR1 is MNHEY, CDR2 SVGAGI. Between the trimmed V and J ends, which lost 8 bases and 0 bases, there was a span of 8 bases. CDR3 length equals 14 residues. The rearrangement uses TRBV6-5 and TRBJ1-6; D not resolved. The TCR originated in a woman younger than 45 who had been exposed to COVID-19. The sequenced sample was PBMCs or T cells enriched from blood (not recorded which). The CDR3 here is CASRGGSYNSPLHF. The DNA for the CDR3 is TGTGCCAGCCGGGGTGGCTCCTATAATTCACCCCTCCACTTT.